This TCR beta chain was identified in a study of shared clonotypes between healthy human individuals. The overall study: Per donor, three plates held CD4 naive cells, three held CD4 memory, two held CD8 naive and one held CD8 memory. Study-wide results and caveats: Naive subsets generally had larger estimated richness than memory subsets.

Repertoires were generated with immunoSEQ multiplex PCR, while TCRdb's copy carries only in-frame clones and drops some. This table holds about 1 million clones, 75% found once. This clone has just a few counts. As yet, its antigen is unknown. Germline trimming cut 2 bases from V and 9 bases from J; bases unmatched to any gene: 4. CDR1 SGDLS and CDR2 YYNGEE come from the germline V gene. The CDR3 is made up of 13 amino acids. All of the donors resided in Nashville, Tennessee, and each was a Caucasian adult. This rearrangement joins TRBV9 to TRBJ1-3, with 8 bases fitting TRBD1. Sequencing was done on a sample of memory CD4+ T cells sorted from blood. The subset was: CD45RA-negative fraction. This sequence was found in a man between 18 and 35 years old in good health. The CDR3 region has the DNA TGTGCCAGCAGCGTCACAGGGGGAGGCACCATATATTTT. Translation gives CASSVTGGGTIYF.